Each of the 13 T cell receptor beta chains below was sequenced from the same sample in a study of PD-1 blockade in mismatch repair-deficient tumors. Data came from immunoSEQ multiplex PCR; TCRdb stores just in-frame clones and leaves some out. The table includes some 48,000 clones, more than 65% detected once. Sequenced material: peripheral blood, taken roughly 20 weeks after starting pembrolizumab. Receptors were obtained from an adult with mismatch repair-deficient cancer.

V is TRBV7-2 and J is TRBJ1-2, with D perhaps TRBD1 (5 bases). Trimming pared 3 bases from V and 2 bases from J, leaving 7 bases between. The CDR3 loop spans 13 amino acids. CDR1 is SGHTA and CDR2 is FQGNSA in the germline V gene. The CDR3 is CASSFPGNYGYTF. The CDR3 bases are TGTGCCAGCAGCTTCCCAGGGAACTATGGCTACACCTTC.

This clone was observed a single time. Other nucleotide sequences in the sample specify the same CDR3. The DNA of the CDR3 is TGCGCCAGCAGCCTCGGACAGGGCAACTATGGCTACACCTTC. Its protein product is CASSLGQGNYGYTF. The rearrangement uses TRBV5-1 and TRBJ1-2, with TRBD1 matching 8 bases. V gave up 4 bases and J gave up 2 bases; unmatched junction bases: 4. Germline CDR1 is SGHRS and CDR2 is YFSETQ. The CDR3 is 14 amino acids.

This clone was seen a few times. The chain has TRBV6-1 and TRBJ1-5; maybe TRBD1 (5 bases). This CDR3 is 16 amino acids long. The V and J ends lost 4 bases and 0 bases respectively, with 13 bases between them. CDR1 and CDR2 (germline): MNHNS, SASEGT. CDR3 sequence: CASSGQILNSNQPQHF. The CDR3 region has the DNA TGTGCCAGCAGTGGACAGATACTTAATAGCAATCAGCCCCAGCATTTT.

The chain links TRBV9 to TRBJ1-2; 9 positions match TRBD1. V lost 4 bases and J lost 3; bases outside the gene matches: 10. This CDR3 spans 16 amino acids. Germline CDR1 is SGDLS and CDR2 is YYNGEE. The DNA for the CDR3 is TGTGCCAGCAGCTCACGTTGGGGACAGGGAGACTATGGCTACACCTTC. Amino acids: CASSSRWGQGDYGYTF.

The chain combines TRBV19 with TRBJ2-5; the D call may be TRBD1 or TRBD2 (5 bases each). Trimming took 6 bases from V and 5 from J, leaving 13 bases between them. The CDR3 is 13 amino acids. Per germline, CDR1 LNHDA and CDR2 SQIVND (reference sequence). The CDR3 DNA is TGTGCCAGTAGGAGGGGTGGTTGGGAGACCCAGTACTTC. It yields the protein CASRRGGWETQYF.

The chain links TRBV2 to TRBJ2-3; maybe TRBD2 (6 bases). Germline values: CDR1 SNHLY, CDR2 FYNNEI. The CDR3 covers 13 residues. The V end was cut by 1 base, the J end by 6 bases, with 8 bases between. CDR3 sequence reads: CASSEGSGDTQYF. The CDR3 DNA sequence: TGTGCCAGCAGTGAAGGTAGCGGTGATACGCAGTATTTT.

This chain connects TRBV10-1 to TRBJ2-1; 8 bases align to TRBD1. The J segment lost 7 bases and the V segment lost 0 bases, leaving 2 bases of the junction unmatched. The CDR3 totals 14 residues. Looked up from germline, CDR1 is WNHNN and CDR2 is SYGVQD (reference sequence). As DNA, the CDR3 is TGCGCCAGCAGTGAGTCGAGACAGGGGAATGAGCAGTTCTTC. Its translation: CASSESRQGNEQFF.

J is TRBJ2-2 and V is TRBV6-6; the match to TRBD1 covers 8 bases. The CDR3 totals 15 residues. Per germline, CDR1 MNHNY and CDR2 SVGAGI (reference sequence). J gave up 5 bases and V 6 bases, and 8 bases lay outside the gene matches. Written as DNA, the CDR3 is TGTGCCAGCAGACCGGGACAGGTGGATACCGGGGAGCTGTTTTTT. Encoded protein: CASRPGQVDTGELFF.

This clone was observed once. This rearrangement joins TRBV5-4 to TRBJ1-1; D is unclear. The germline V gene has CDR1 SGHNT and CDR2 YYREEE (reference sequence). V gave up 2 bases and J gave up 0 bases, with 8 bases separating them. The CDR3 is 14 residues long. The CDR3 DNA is TGTGCCAGCAGCTTACAACGCATGAACACTGAAGCTTTCTTT. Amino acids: CASSLQRMNTEAFF.

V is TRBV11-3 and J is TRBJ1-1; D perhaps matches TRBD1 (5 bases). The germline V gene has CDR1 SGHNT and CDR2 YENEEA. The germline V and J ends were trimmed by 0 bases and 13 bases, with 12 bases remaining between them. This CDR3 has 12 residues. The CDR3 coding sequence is TGTGCCAGCAGCTTAGAGGGGGAGGTGGATTTCTTT. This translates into CASSLEGEVDFF.

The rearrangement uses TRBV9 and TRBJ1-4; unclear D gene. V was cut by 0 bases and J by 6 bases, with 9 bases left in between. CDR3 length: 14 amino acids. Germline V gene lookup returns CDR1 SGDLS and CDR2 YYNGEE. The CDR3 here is CASSVGTEDEKLFF. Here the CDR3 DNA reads TGTGCCAGCAGCGTAGGAACTGAGGATGAAAAACTGTTTTTT.

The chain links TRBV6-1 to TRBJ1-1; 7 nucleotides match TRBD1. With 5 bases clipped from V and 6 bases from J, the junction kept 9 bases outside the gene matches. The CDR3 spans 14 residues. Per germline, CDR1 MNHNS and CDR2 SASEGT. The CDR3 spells CASSMGRGLAEAFF. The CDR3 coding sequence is TGTGCCAGCAGTATGGGGAGGGGGCTCGCTGAAGCTTTCTTT.

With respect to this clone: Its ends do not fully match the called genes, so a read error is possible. The CDR3 here is CASSLEADPYTEAFF. The CDR3 region has the DNA TGTGCTAGCAGCTTAGAAGCGGATCCTTACACTGAAGCTTTCTTT. The chain couples TRBV7-7 to TRBJ1-1, with unresolved D. Germline assignment: CDR1 SSHAT and CDR2 FNYEAQ (reference sequence). CDR3 length: 15 residues.